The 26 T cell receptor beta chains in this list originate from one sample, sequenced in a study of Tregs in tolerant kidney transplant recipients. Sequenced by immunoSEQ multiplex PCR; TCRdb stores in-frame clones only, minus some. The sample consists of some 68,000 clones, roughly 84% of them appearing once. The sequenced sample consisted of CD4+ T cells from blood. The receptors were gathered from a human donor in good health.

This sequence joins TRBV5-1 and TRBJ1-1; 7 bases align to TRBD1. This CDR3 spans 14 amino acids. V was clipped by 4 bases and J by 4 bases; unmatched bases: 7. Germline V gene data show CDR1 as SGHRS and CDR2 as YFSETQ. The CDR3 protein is CASSGQGGSTEAFF. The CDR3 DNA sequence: TGCGCCAGCAGCGGTCAGGGGGGGAGCACTGAAGCTTTCTTT.

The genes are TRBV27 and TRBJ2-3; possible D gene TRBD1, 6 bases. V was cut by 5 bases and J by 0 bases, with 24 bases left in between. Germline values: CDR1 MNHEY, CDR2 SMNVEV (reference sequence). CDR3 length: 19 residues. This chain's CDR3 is CASSPRGIRGLRSTDTQYF. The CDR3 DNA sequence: TGTGCCAGCAGTCCTAGGGGGATCAGGGGATTGAGGAGCACAGATACGCAGTATTTT.

For the CDR3, the DNA is TGCGCCAGCAGCCAAGCCGTGACTAGAGGGTGGGATACGCAGTATTTT. Amino acid sequence: CASSQAVTRGWDTQYF. V is TRBV4-1 and J is TRBJ2-3; a possible D gene is TRBD2 (6 bases). V dropped 1 base and J dropped 6 bases, with 17 bases sitting between them. The CDR3 is 16 amino acids. Per the germline V gene, CDR1 is MGHRA and CDR2 is YSYEKL.

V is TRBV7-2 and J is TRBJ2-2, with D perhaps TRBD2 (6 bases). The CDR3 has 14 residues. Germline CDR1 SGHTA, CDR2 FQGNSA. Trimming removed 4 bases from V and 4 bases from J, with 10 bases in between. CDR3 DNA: TGTGCCAGCAGCTCGGGACTCTTCACCGGGGAGCTGTTTTTT. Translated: CASSSGLFTGELFF.

CDR3 protein: CASSFSSGRAAGELFF. The CDR3 DNA is TGTGCCAGCAGTTTTTCCAGCGGGAGGGCCGCCGGGGAGCTGTTTTTT. This rearrangement joins TRBV2 to TRBJ2-2; the match to TRBD2 covers 10 bases. This CDR3 spans 16 amino acids. V gave up 5 bases and J gave up 6 bases; unmatched junction bases: 9. Germline values: CDR1 SNHLY, CDR2 FYNNEI.

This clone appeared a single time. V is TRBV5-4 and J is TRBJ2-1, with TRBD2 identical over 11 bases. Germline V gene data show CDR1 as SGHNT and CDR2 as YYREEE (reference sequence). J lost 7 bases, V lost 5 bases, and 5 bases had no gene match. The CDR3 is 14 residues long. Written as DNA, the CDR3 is TGTGCCAGCAGACTAGCGGGAGAAGTAAATGAGCAGTTCTTC. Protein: CASRLAGEVNEQFF.

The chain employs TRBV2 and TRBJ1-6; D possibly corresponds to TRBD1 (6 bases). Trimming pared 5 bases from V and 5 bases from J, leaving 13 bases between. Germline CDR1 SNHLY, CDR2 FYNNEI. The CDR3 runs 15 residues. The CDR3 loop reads CASSPATGDNSPLHF. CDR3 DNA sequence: TGTGCCAGCAGTCCTGCGACAGGAGATAATTCACCCCTCCACTTT.

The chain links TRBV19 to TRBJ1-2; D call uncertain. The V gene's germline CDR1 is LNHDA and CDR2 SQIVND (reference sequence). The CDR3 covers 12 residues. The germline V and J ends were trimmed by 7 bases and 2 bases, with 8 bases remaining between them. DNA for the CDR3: TGTGCCAGTACTGGAGCCAACTATGGCTACACCTTC. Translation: CASTGANYGYTF.

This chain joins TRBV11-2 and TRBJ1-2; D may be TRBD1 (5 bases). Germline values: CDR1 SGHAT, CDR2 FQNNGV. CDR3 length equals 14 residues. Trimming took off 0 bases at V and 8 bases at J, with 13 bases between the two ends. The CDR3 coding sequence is TGTGCCAGCAGCTTAGACCGCCAGGGTTGGGGCTACACCTTC. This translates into CASSLDRQGWGYTF.

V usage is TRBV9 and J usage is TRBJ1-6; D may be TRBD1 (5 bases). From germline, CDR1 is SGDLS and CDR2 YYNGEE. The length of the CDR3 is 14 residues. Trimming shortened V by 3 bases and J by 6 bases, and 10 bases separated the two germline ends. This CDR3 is CASSGRDLNSPLHF. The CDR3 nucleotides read TGTGCCAGCAGCGGCCGGGACCTTAATTCACCCCTCCACTTT.

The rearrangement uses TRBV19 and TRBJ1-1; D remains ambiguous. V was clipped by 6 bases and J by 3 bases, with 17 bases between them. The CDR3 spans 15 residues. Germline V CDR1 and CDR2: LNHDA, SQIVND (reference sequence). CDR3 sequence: CASSNIFLRDTEAFF. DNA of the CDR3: TGTGCCAGTAGCAACATTTTCCTCCGAGACACTGAAGCTTTCTTT.

In DNA form, the CDR3 reads TGTGCCAGCAGCCTTCAGGGCGGTGGACATGAGCAGTTCTTC. It codes for CASSLQGGGHEQFF. The rearrangement joins TRBV7-6 to TRBJ2-1; D is possibly TRBD1 (5 bases). This CDR3 has 14 residues. Germline V CDR1 and CDR2: SGHVS, FNYEAQ. V lost 5 bases and J lost 8, with 16 bases in between.

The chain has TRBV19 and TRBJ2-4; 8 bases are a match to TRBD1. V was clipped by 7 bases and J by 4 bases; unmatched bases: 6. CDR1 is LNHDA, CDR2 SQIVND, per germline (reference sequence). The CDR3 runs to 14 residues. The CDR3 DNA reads TGTGCCAGTAACCCCGGGACAGGAAAAAACATTCAGTACTTC. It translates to CASNPGTGKNIQYF. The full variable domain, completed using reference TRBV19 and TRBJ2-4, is DGGITQSPKYLFRKEGQNVTLSCEQNLNHDAMYWYRQDPGQGLRLIYYSQIVNDFQKGDIAEGYSVSREKKESFPLTVTSAQKNPTAFYLCASNPGTGKNIQYFGAGTRLSVL.

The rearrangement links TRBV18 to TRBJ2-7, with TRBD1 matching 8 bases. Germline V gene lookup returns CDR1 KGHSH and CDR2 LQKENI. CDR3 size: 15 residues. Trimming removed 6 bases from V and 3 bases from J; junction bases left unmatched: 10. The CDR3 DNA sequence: TGTGCCAGCTCGCGGCGGACAGGGACAATCTACGAGCAGTACTTC. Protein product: CASSRRTGTIYEQYF.

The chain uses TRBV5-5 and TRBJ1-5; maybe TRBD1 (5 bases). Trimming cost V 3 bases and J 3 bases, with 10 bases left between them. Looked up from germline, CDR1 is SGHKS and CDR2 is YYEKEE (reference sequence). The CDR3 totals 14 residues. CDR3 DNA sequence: TGTGCCAGCAGCTCCAGGGAGGTCAATCAGCCCCAGCATTTT. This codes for CASSSREVNQPQHF.

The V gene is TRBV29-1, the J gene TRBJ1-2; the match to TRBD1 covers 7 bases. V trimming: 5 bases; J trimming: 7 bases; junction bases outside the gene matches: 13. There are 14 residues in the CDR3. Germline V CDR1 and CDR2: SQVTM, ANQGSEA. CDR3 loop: CSVTSDRPRGGYTF. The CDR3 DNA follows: TGCAGCGTTACGTCGGACAGGCCCCGGGGTGGCTACACCTTC.

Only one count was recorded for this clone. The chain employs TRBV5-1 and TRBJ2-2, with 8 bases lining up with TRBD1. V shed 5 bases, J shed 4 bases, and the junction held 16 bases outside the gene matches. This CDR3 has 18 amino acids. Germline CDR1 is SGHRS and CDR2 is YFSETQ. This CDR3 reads CASSSSGTGPSITGELFF. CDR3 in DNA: TGCGCCAGCAGTTCTTCCGGGACAGGTCCTTCGATCACCGGGGAGCTGTTTTTT.

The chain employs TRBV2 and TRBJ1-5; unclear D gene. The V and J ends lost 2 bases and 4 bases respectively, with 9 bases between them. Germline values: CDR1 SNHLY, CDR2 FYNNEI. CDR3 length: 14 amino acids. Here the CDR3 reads CASSERQANQPQHF. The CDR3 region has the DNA TGTGCCAGCAGTGAACGCCAGGCTAATCAGCCCCAGCATTTT.

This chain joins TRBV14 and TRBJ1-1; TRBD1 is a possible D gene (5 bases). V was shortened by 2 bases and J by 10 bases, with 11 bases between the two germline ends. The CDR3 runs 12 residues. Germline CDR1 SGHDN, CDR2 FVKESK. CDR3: CASSQWGRGAFF. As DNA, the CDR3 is TGTGCCAGCAGCCAATGGGGGAGGGGAGCTTTCTTT.

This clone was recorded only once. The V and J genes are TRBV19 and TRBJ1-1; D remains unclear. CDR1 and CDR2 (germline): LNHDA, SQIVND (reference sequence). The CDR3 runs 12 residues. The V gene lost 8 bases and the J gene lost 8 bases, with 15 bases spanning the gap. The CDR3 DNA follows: TGTGCCAGTTCCAAGTGGGAGTCCGAAGCTTTCTTT. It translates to CASSKWESEAFF.

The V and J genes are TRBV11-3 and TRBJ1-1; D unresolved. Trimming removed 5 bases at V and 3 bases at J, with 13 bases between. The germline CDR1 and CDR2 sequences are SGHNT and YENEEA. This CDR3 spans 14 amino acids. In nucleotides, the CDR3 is TGTGCCAGCAGCGCCTATGTCGGGGACACTGAAGCTTTCTTT. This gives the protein CASSAYVGDTEAFF. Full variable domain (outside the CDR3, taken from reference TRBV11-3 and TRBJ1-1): EAGVVQSPRYKIIEKKQPVAFWCNPISGHNTLYWYLQNLGQGPELLIRYENEEAVDDSQLPKDRFSAERLKGVDSTLKIQPAELGDSAVYLCASSAYVGDTEAFFGQGTRLTVV.

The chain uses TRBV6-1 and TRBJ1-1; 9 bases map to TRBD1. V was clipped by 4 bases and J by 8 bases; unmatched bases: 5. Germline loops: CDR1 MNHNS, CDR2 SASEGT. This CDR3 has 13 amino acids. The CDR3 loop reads CASSASGTGEAFF. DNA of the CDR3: TGTGCCAGCAGTGCATCCGGGACAGGGGAAGCTTTCTTT.

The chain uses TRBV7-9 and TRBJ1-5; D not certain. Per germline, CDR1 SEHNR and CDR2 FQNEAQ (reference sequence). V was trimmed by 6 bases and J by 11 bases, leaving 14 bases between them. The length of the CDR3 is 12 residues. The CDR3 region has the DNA TGTGCCAGCAGGGATACAATGCAGGCCCAGCATTTT. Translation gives CASRDTMQAQHF.

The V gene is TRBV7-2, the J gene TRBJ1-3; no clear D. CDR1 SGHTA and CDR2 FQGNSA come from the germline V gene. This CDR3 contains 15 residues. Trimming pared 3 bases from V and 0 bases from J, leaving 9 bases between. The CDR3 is CASSFPPFSGNTIYF. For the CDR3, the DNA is TGTGCCAGCAGCTTCCCCCCTTTCTCTGGAAACACCATATATTTT.

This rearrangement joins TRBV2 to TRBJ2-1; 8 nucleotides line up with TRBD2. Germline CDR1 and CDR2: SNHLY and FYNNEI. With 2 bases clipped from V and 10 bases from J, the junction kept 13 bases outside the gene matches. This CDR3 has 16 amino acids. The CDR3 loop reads CASSELGQAGVGEQFF. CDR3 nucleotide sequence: TGTGCCAGCAGTGAACTTGGGCAAGCGGGAGTTGGAGAGCAGTTCTTC.

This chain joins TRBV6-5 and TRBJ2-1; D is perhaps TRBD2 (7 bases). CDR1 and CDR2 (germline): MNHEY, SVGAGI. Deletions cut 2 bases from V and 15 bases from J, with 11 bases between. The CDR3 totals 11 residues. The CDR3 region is CASSYGGAMFF. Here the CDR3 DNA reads TGTGCCAGCAGTTACGGGGGGGCCATGTTCTTC.